What follows are 8 T cell receptor beta chains derived from one specimen sequenced in a study of T cell responses to AZD1222 COVID-19 vaccine. Using immunoSEQ multiplex PCR, the repertoire was profiled, and TCRdb retains in-frame clones only, with some absent. The sample has fewer than 200,000 clones, approximately 90% seen once. Here the sequenced sample was peripheral blood, taken on day 0 of AZD1222 vaccination. The receptors derive from an adult in good health.

The chain has TRBV24-1 and TRBJ2-1, with TRBD2 matching over 8 bases. V dropped 4 bases and J dropped 2; count of bases not matched to a gene: 6. The CDR3 totals 16 residues. Germline V gene lookup returns CDR1 KGHDR and CDR2 SFDVKD. The CDR3 DNA sequence: TGTGCCACCAGTGACCCCAGGACTAGCCCCTACAATGAGCAGTTCTTC. This gives the protein CATSDPRTSPYNEQFF.

V is TRBV6-2 or TRBV6-3 and J is TRBJ1-3; D is undetermined. The CDR3 has 11 residues. With 2 bases removed from V and 14 bases from J, the gap between germline ends came to 10 bases. Germline V gene lookup returns CDR1 MNHEY and CDR2 SVGEGT. The CDR3 nucleotides read TGTGCCAGCAGTTACGGGCAGAGTGTATATTTT. This encodes CASSYGQSVYF.

The rearrangement links TRBV18 to TRBJ2-5; 10 bases line up with TRBD2. The CDR3 is 17 amino acids. Germline V CDR1 and CDR2: KGHSH, LQKENI. J was trimmed by 6 bases and V by 3 bases; bases with no gene match: 13. The CDR3 coding sequence is TGTGCCAGCTCACCCCCGGCAGCGGGAGGGCCGAGAAAGACCCAGTACTTC. It yields the protein CASSPPAAGGPRKTQYF.

The CDR3: CSATGDTEAFF. The CDR3 DNA reads TGCAGTGCTACAGGGGACACTGAAGCTTTCTTT. The rearrangement uses TRBV20-1 and TRBJ1-1; a weak D match, TRBD1 (6 bases). This CDR3 comprises 11 residues. Trimming removed 4 bases from V and 3 bases from J, with 6 bases in between. Germline V gene sequence: CDR1 DFQATT, CDR2 SNEGSKA (reference sequence).

The chain carries TRBV29-1 and TRBJ2-5; TRBD2 matches 10 bases. The CDR3 consists of 15 residues. With 3 bases clipped from V and 5 bases from J, the junction kept 9 bases outside the gene matches. Per the germline V gene, CDR1 is SQVTM and CDR2 is ANQGSEA. The CDR3 is CSVELAGVVGETQYF. CDR3 bases: TGCAGCGTTGAGCTAGCGGGAGTCGTGGGGGAGACCCAGTACTTC.

The chain employs TRBV19 and TRBJ2-5; 8 bases align to TRBD2. Germline V gene lookup returns CDR1 LNHDA and CDR2 SQIVND (reference sequence). Germline trimming cut 10 bases from V and 3 bases from J; bases unmatched to any gene: 13. The CDR3 contains 15 residues. CDR3 nucleotides: TGTGCCATCTCGCCTGGAGCGGGAGTCAAAGAGACCCAGTACTTC. The encoded protein is CAISPGAGVKETQYF.

The chain links TRBV7-5 to TRBJ2-5; the DNA was not compared with TRBD1, the D call given in the table. TRBV7-5 is an annotated pseudogene. This CDR3 comprises 15 residues. CDR3 sequence reads: CVRSPPGQGEETQYF. The DNA of the CDR3 is TGTGTCAGAAGCCCGCCGGGACAGGGAGAAGAGACCCAGTACTTC.

The V gene is TRBV5-1, the J gene TRBJ2-7; D perhaps matches TRBD1 (5 bases). The germline V gene has CDR1 SGHRS and CDR2 YFSETQ. Trimming stripped 1 base from V and 3 bases from J, with 11 bases between. This CDR3 is built from 14 residues. The CDR3 loop is CASSLRQGLYEQYF. CDR3 DNA sequence: TGCGCCAGCAGCTTGAGGCAGGGTCTCTACGAGCAGTACTTC.